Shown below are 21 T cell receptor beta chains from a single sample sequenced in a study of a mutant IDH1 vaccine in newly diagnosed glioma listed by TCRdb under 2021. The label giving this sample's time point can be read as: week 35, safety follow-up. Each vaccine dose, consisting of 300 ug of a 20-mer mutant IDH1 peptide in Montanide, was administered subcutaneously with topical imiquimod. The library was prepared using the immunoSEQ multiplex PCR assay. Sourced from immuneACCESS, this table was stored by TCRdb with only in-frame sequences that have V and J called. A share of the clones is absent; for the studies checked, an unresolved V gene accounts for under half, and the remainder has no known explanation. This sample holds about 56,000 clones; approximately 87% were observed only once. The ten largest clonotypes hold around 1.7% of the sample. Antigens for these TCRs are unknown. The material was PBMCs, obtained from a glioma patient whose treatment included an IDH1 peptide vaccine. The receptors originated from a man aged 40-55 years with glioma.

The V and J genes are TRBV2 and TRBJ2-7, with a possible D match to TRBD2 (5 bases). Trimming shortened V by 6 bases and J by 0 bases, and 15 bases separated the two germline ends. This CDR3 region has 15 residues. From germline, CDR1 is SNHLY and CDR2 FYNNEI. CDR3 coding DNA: TGTGCCAGCAGACGGGCGGGCGGAAGCTCCTACGAGCAGTACTTC. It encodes CASRRAGGSSYEQYF.

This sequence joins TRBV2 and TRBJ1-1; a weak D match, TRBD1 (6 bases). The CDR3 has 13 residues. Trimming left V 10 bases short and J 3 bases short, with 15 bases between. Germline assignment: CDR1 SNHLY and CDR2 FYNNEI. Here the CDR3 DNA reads TGTGCCACCAAGATACAGGGTGACACTGAAGCTTTCTTT. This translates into CATKIQGDTEAFF.

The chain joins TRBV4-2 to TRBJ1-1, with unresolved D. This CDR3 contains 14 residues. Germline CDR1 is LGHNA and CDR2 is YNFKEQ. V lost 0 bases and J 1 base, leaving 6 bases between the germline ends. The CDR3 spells CASSQDVGNTEAFF. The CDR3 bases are TGTGCCAGCAGCCAAGATGTCGGGAACACTGAAGCTTTCTTT.

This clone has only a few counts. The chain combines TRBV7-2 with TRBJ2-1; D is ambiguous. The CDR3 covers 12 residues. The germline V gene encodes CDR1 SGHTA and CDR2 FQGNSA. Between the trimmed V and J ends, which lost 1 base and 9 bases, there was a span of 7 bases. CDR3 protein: CASSLVVFEQFF. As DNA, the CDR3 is TGTGCCAGCAGCTTAGTCGTCTTTGAGCAGTTCTTC.

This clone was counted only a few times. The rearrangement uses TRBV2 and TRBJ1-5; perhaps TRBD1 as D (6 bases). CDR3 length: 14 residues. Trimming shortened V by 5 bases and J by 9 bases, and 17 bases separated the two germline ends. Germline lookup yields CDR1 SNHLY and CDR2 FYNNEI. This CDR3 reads CASSYAGAGGPQHF. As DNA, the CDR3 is TGTGCCAGCAGTTATGCAGGGGCCGGGGGGCCCCAGCATTTT.

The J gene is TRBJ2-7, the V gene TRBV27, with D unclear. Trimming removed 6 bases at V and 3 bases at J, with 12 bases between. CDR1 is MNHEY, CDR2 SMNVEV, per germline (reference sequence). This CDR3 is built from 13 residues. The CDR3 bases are TGTGCCAGCAGCCGCCCCGGAATCTACGAGCAGTACTTC. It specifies CASSRPGIYEQYF.

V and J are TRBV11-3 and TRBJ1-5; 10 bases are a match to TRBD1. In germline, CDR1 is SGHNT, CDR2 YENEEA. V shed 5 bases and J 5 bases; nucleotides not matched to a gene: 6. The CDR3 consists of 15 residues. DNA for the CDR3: TGTGCCAGCAGCCTCGGGACAGGGGAGGATCAGCCCCAGCATTTT. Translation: CASSLGTGEDQPQHF.

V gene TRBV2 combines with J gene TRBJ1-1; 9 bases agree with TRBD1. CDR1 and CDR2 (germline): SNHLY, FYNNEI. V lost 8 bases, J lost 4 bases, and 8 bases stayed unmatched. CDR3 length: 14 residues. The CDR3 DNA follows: TGTGCCAGCCAGGGACAGGGTGGGGTCACTGAAGCTTTCTTT. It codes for CASQGQGGVTEAFF. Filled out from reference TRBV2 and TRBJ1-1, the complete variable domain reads EPEVTQTPSHQVTQMGQEVILRCVPISNHLYFYWYRQILGQKVEFLVSFYNNEISEKSEIFDDQFSVERPDGSNFTLKIRSTKLEDSAMYFCASQGQGGVTEAFFGQGTRLTVV.

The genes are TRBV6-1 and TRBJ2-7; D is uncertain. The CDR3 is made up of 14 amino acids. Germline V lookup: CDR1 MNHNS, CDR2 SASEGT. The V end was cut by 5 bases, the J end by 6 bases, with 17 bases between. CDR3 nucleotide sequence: TGTGCCAGCAGTCCCACCCCCGGATTTCGCGAGCAGTACTTC. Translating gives CASSPTPGFREQYF.

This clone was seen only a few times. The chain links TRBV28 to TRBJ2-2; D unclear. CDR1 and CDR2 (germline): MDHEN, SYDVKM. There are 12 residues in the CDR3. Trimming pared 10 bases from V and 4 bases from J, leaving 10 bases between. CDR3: CATVDATGELFF. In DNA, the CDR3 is TGTGCCACCGTCGATGCCACCGGGGAGCTGTTTTTT. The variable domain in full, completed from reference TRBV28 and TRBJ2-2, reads DVKVTQSSRYLVKRTGEKVFLECVQDMDHENMFWYRQDPGLGLRLIYFSYDVKMKEKGDIPEGYSVSREKKERFSLILESASTNQTSMYLCATVDATGELFFGEGSRLTVL.

CDR3 nucleotides: TGTGCCAGCACTGCCCTGGACAGGGGGCCTGATAAGCAGTACTTC. Its translation is CASTALDRGPDKQYF. The chain joins TRBV2 to TRBJ2-7; 11 nucleotides match TRBD1. The V gene's germline CDR1 is SNHLY and CDR2 FYNNEI. The CDR3 sequence is 15 residues long. Trimming cost V 7 bases and J 8 bases; bases outside gene matches: 13.

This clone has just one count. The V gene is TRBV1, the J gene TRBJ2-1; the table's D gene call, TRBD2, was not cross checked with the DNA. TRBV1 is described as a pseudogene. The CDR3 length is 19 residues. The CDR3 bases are TGCACCAGCAGCCAAGATAGGACTAGCGGGAGGGCGTCCTACAATGAGCAGTTCTTC. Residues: CTSSQDRTSGRASYNEQFF.

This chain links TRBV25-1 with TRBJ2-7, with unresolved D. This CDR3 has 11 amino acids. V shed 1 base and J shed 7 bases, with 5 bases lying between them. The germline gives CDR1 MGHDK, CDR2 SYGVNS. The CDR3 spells CASSESWEQYF. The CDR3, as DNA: TGTGCCAGCAGTGAATCCTGGGAGCAGTACTTC.

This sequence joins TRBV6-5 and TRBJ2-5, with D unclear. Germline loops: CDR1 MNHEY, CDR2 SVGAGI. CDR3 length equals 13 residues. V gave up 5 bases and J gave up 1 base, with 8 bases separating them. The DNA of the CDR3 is TGTGCCAGCAGTACTCGGGTCCAAGAGACCCAGTACTTC. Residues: CASSTRVQETQYF.

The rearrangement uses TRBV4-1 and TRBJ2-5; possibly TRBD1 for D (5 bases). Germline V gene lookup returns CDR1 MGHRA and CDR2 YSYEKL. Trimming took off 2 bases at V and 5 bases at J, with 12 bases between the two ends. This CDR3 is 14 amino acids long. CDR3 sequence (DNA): TGCGCCAGCAGCCAACCGATATCAGGGGAGACCCAGTACTTC. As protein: CASSQPISGETQYF.

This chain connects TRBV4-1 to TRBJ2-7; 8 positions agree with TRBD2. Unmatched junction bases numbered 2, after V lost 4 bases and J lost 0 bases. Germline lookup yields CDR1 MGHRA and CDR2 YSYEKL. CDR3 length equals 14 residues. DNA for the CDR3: TGCGCCAGCAGCCGGAGCGGGAGCTCCTACGAGCAGTACTTC. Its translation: CASSRSGSSYEQYF.

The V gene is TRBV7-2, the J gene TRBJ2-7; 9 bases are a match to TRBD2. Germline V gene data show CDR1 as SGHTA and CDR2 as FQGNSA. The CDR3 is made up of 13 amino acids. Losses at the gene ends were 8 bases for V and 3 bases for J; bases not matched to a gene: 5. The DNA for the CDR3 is TGTGCCAGCGCGGGAGGGCCAAACTACGAGCAGTACTTC. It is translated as CASAGGPNYEQYF.

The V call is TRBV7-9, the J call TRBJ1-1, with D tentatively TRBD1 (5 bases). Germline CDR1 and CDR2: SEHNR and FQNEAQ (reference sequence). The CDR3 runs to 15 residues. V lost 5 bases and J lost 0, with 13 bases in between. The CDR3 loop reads CASSPSGGMNTEAFF. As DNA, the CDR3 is TGTGCCAGCAGCCCAAGCGGGGGGATGAACACTGAAGCTTTCTTT.

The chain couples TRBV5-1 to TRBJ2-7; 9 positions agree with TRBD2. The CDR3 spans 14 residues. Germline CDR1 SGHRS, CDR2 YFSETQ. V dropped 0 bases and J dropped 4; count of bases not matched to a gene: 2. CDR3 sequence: CASSLESGRYEQYF. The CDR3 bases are TGCGCCAGCAGCTTGGAAAGCGGGAGGTACGAGCAGTACTTC.

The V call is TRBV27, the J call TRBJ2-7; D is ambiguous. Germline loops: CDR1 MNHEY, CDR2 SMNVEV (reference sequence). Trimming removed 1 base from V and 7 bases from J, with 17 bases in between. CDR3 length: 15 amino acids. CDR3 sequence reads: CASSLYVQSFGEQYF. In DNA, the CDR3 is TGTGCCAGCAGTTTATACGTCCAGAGCTTCGGGGAGCAGTACTTC.

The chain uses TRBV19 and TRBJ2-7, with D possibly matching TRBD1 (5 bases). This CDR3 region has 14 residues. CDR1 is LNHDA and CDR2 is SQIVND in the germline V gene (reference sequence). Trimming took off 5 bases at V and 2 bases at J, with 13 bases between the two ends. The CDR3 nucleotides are TGTGCCAGTAGTGTTCGACAGACACCCTACGAGCAGTACTTC. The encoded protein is CASSVRQTPYEQYF.